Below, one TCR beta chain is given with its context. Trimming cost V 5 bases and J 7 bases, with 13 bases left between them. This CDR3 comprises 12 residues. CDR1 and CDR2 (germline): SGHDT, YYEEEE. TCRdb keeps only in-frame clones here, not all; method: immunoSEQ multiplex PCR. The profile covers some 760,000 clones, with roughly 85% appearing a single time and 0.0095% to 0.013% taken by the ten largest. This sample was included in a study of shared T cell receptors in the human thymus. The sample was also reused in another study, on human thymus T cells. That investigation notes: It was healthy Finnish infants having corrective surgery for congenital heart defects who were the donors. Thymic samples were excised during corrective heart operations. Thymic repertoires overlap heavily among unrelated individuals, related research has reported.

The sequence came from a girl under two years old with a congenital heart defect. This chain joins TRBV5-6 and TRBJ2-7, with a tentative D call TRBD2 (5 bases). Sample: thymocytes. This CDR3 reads CASSQNGVEQYF. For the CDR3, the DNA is TGTGCCAGCAGTCAAAACGGGGTTGAGCAGTACTTC.